This T cell receptor beta chain was identified in a study of T cells in Graves' hyperthyroidism and ophthalmopathy. In this sample, this clonotype turned up many times. TCR beta CDR3 sequences were amplified from RNA transcripts. Carried out on the TCR CDR3, a first-round RT-PCR used the HTBI primer set. A single record per CDR3 protein comes from TCRdb applying MiXCR to the multiplex PCR reads. The sample contains approximately 510,000 distinct CDR3 sequences, less than 25% of which appear only once. Based on clinical symptoms, serum thyroxine and TRAb, thyroid ultrasound and orbital computed tomography, diagnoses were reached. Trimming took 1 base from V and 7 from J, leaving 10 bases between them. This CDR3 spans 13 amino acids.

The source is a man aged 18 to 35 with Graves' hyperthyroidism. The sample taken for sequencing was blood. The chain has TRBV12-3 or TRBV12-4 and TRBJ1-1; no clear D. In nucleotides, the CDR3 is TGTGCCAGCAGTTTAGGACATTCGGGTGAAGCTTTCTTT. It encodes CASSLGHSGEAFF.